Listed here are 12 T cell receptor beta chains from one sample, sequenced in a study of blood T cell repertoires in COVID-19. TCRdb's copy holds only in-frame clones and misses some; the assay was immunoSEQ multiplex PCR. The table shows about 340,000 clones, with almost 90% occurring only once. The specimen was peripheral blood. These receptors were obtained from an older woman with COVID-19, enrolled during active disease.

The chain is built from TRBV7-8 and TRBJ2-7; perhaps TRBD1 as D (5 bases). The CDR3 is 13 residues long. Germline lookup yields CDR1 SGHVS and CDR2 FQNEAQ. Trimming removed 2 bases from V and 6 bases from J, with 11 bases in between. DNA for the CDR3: TGTGCCAGCAGCTTAAGCAGGGTAGCCGAGCAGTACTTC. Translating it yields CASSLSRVAEQYF.

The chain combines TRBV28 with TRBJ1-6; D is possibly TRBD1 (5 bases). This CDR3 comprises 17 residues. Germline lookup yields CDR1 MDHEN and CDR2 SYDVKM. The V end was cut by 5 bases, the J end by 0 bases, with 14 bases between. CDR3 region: CASSRGGGFSYNSPLHF. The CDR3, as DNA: TGTGCCAGCAGTCGCGGCGGGGGGTTCTCCTATAATTCACCCCTCCACTTT. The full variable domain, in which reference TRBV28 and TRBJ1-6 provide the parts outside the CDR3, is DVKVTQSSRYLVKRTGEKVFLECVQDMDHENMFWYRQDPGLGLRLIYFSYDVKMKEKGDIPEGYSVSREKKERFSLILESASTNQTSMYLCASSRGGGFSYNSPLHFGNGTRLTVT.

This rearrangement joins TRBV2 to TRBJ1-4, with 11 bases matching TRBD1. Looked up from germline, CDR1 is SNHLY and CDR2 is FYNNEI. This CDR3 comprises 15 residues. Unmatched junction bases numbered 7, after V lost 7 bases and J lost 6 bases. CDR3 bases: TGTGCCAGCACTAGACCGGGACAGGGGGATGAAAAACTGTTTTTT. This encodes CASTRPGQGDEKLFF. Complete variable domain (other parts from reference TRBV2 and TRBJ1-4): EPEVTQTPSHQVTQMGQEVILRCVPISNHLYFYWYRQILGQKVEFLVSFYNNEISEKSEIFDDQFSVERPDGSNFTLKIRSTKLEDSAMYFCASTRPGQGDEKLFFGSGTQLSVL.

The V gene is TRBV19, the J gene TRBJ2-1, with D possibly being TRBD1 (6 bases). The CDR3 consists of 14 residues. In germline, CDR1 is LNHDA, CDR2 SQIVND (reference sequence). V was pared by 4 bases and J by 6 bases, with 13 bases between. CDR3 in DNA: TGTGCCAGTAGTACCTGGACAGAACGCAATGAGCAGTTCTTC. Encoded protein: CASSTWTERNEQFF.

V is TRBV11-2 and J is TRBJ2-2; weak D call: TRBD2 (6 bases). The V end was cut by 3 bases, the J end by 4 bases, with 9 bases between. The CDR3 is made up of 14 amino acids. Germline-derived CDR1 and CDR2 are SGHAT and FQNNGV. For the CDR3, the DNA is TGTGCCAGCAGCTTGGGACTCACCACCGGGGAGCTGTTTTTT. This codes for CASSLGLTTGELFF.

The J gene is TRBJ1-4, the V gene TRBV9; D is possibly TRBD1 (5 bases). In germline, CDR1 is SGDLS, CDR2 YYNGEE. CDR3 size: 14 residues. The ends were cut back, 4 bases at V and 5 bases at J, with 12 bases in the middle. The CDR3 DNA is TGTGCCAGCAGCTCTGGACACCTCAATGAAAAACTGTTTTTT. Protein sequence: CASSSGHLNEKLFF.

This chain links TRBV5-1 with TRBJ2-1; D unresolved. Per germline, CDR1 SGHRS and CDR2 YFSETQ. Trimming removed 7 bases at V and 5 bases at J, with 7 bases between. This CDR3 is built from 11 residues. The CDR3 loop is CASATNNEQFF. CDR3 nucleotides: TGCGCCAGCGCTACGAACAATGAGCAGTTCTTC.

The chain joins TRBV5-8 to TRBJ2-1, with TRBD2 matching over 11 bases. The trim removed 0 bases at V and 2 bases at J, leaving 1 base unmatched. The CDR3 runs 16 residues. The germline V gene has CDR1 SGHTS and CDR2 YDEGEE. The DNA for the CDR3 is TGTGCCAGCAGCTTGGTACTAGCGGGGGCCTACAATGAGCAGTTCTTC. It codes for CASSLVLAGAYNEQFF.

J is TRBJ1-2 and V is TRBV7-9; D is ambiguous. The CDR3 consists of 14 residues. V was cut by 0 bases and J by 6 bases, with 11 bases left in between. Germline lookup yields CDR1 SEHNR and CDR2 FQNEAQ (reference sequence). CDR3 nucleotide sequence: TGTGCCAGCAGCTTAGCGGGCAGTTTGGATGGCTACACCTTC. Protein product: CASSLAGSLDGYTF.

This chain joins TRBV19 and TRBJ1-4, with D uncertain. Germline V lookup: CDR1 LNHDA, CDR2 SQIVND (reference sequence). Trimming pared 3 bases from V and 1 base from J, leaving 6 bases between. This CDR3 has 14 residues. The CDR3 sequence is CASSMRVTNEKLFF. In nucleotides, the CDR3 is TGTGCCAGTAGTATGCGGGTAACTAATGAAAAACTGTTTTTT.

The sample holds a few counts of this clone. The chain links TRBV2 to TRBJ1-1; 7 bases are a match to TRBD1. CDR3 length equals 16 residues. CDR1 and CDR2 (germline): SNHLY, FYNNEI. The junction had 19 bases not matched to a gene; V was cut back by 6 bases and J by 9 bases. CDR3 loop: CASSPRAGTVKYQAFF. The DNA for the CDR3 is TGTGCCAGCAGCCCCAGAGCTGGGACAGTCAAATACCAAGCTTTCTTT.

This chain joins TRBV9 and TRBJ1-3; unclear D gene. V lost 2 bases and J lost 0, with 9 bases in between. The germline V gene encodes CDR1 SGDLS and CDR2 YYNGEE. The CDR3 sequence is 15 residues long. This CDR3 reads CASSVQSGSGNTIYF. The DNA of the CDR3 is TGTGCCAGCAGCGTCCAATCCGGCTCTGGAAACACCATATATTTT.